One and the same sample provided the 5 T cell receptor beta chains below, sequenced in a study of blood T cell repertoires in COVID-19. Sequencing used immunoSEQ multiplex PCR; TCRdb keeps in-frame clones, though not all of them. Of 270,000 or so clones listed, 81% are singletons. The sequencing sample was made of peripheral blood. The source of these receptors is a woman between 55 and 75 years old with active or convalescent COVID-19.

This chain uses TRBV5-1 with TRBJ2-2, with D possibly matching TRBD2 (5 bases). CDR1 and CDR2 (germline): SGHRS, YFSETQ. The V gene lost 2 bases and the J gene lost 4 bases, with 9 bases spanning the gap. The CDR3 has 14 residues. The CDR3 sequence: CASSLRGFTGELFF. The CDR3 nucleotides are TGCGCCAGCAGCTTACGGGGATTCACCGGGGAGCTGTTTTTT. Full variable domain (rest looked up from reference TRBV5-1 and TRBJ2-2): KAGVTQTPRYLIKTRGQQVTLSCSPISGHRSVSWYQQTPGQGLQFLFEYFSETQRNKGNFPGRFSGRQFSNSRSEMNVSTLELGDSALYLCASSLRGFTGELFFGEGSRLTVL.

CDR3 nucleotides: TGTGCCAGCAGCCCCCGAGACGGGACAGGACACTACAATGAGCAGTTCTTC. As protein: CASSPRDGTGHYNEQFF. The V and J genes are TRBV7-2 and TRBJ2-1; 8 bases are shared with TRBD1. The germline gives CDR1 SGHTA, CDR2 FQGNSA. This CDR3 is built from 17 residues. Trimming took 5 bases from V and 3 from J; bases not matched to a gene: 12.

This clone was seen a handful of times. The rearrangement uses TRBV5-1 and TRBJ1-2, with D maybe TRBD1 (5 bases). This CDR3 region has 12 residues. The germline V gene has CDR1 SGHRS and CDR2 YFSETQ. Trimming removed 0 bases from V and 6 bases from J, with 6 bases in between. The CDR3 loop reads CASSLGGDGYTF. The CDR3 DNA is TGCGCCAGCAGCTTGGGGGGCGATGGCTACACCTTC.

The chain couples TRBV4-2 to TRBJ2-1; 8 bases match TRBD2. V lost 2 bases, J lost 5 bases, and 11 bases stayed unmatched. The CDR3 runs to 17 residues. Germline lookup yields CDR1 LGHNA and CDR2 YNFKEQ. The CDR3 loop reads CASSQHDTSGENNEQFF. The CDR3 region has the DNA TGTGCCAGCAGCCAACACGATACTAGCGGAGAGAACAATGAGCAGTTCTTC.

The chain couples TRBV7-3 to TRBJ2-3; 13 bases agree with TRBD2. Germline V gene lookup returns CDR1 SGHTA and CDR2 FQGTGA. Unmatched junction bases numbered 6, after V lost 5 bases and J lost 4 bases. The CDR3 spans 16 residues. The CDR3 DNA is TGTGCCAGCAGCAATGGACTAGCGGGGGCCCCAGATACGCAGTATTTT. Translated: CASSNGLAGAPDTQYF. The full variable domain, completed using reference TRBV7-3 and TRBJ2-3, is GAGVSQTPSNKVTEKGKYVELRCDPISGHTALYWYRQSLGQGPEFLIYFQGTGAADDSGLPNDRFFAVRPEGSVSTLKIQRTERGDSAVYLCASSNGLAGAPDTQYFGPGTRLTVL.